This TCR beta chain was recorded in a study of identical twins. This clonotype was seen repeatedly, ten times or more. TCRdb re-called the 5' RACE reads through MiXCR, storing one row per CDR3 protein. The profile shows approximately 600,000 distinct CDR3 sequences, around 9.6% of them singletons. The CDR3 has 15 amino acids. CDR1 is SGDLS, CDR2 YYNGEE, per germline. J gave up 5 bases and V 4 bases, and 4 bases lay outside the gene matches. Another study also made use of these data, one on yellow fever vaccine responses in identical twins.

The sequence was collected from a woman younger than 35 in good health. The chain recombines TRBV9 with TRBJ2-2; TRBD1 agrees at 11 bases. Source material: PBMCs. CDR3: CASSWTGGETGELFF. The CDR3 DNA is TGTGCCAGCAGCTGGACAGGGGGCGAGACCGGGGAGCTGTTTTTT.